A single sample gave rise to the 24 T cell receptor beta chains below, sequenced in a study of synovial regulatory T cells in juvenile arthritis. Clones were sequenced by immunoSEQ multiplex PCR, and TCRdb holds only the in-frame ones, with some missing. The sample holds over 9,000 clones. The sequencing sample was made of Treg cells from blood. Indicated subset: remaining (HLA-DR-negative) circulating blood Treg cells. The receptor set was obtained from a donor between 2 and 29 years old with juvenile idiopathic arthritis.

This chain uses TRBV27 with TRBJ1-2; TCRdb returns TRBD1, unconfirmable since there is no DNA. This CDR3 spans 9 amino acids. Only the protein is available. Germline V gene sequence: CDR1 MNHEY, CDR2 SMNVEV (reference sequence). The CDR3 spells CGNSYGYTF.

The chain employs TRBV4-2 and TRBJ2-7; with no DNA, the TCRdb D assignment of TRBD1 cannot be verified. This CDR3 comprises 16 residues. No DNA appears here. Germline assignment: CDR1 LGHNA and CDR2 YNFKEQ. CDR3 region: CASSQDWSGGTYEQYF.

The chain links TRBV19 to TRBJ1-2; lacking DNA, the TRBD1 call made by TCRdb goes unchecked. Germline V lookup: CDR1 LNHDA, CDR2 SQIVND (reference sequence). This CDR3 has 18 residues. The protein alone is recorded here. CDR3 in amino acids: CASSIDLTGRTGEYGYTF.

The gene calls are TRBV5-4 and TRBJ2-2; the D call from TCRdb, TRBD2, cannot be confirmed without DNA. The CDR3 spans 17 residues. No nucleotide data were recorded. Germline CDR1 is SGHNT and CDR2 is YYREEE (reference sequence). CDR3 sequence: CASSLELAGGGDGELFF. Full variable domain (outside the CDR3, taken from reference TRBV5-4 and TRBJ2-2): ETGVTQSPTHLIKTRGQQVTLRCSSQSGHNTVSWYQQALGQGPQFIFQYYREEENGRGNFPPRFSGLQFPNYSSELNVNALELDDSALYLCASSLELAGGGDGELFFGEGSRLTVL.

The chain employs TRBV18 and TRBJ1-5. The CDR3 contains 14 residues. Only the protein is on record. Germline lookup yields CDR1 KGHSH and CDR2 LQKENI. The CDR3 region is CASSPRAEPQPQHF.

The chain employs TRBV7-2 and TRBJ2-5; TCRdb outputs TRBD2, but without DNA this stays unchecked. The CDR3 runs 14 residues. The protein alone is recorded here. Germline lookup yields CDR1 SGHTA and CDR2 FQGNSA. CDR3 residues: CASSRSPGVHEQYF.

The J gene is TRBJ2-7, the V gene TRBV5-4; TCRdb designates TRBD1, a call that cannot be tested without DNA. From germline, CDR1 is SGHNT and CDR2 YYREEE (reference sequence). The CDR3 extends over 14 amino acids. Nucleotide data are not available. The CDR3 protein is CASSSTTGRDEQYF.

The chain recombines TRBV19 with TRBJ1-2; the TCRdb D gene call, TRBD1, has no DNA to confirm it. Germline lookup yields CDR1 LNHDA and CDR2 SQIVND (reference sequence). The CDR3 totals 18 residues. DNA is not recorded here. CDR3 in amino acids: CASSIKIGQGKGYYGYTF.

This chain links TRBV6-1 with TRBJ2-6. The CDR3 length is 13 residues. The nucleotide record is missing. Germline CDR1 reads MNHNS; CDR2 reads SASEGT. CDR3 loop: CASTNSGANVLTF.

This chain connects TRBV27 to TRBJ2-7; lacking DNA, the TRBD2 call made by TCRdb goes unchecked. CDR1 is MNHEY and CDR2 is SMNVEV in the germline V gene (reference sequence). CDR3 length equals 16 residues. There is no recorded DNA. CDR3 sequence reads: CASSSIIGLATYEQYF.

The chain uses TRBV25-1 and TRBJ2-1; TCRdb calls TRBD2, which cannot be checked without DNA. This CDR3 comprises 15 residues. DNA for this receptor is not on file. The germline V gene has CDR1 MGHDK and CDR2 SYGVNS. CDR3 amino acids: CASSDTTRASNEQFF.

CDR3 sequence reads: CASSVGPSSGSEQFF. The chain uses TRBV9 and TRBJ2-1; the TCRdb D gene call, TRBD1, has no DNA to confirm it. Germline V gives CDR1 SGDLS, CDR2 YYNGEE. This CDR3 spans 15 amino acids. There is no recorded DNA. Variable domain in full (rest from reference TRBV9 and TRBJ2-1): DSGVTQTPKHLITATGQRVTLRCSPRSGDLSVYWYQQSLDQGLQFLIQYYNGEERAKGNILERFSAQQFPDLHSELNLSSLELGDSALYFCASSVGPSSGSEQFFGPGTRLTVL.

The chain employs TRBV6-1 and TRBJ2-3; without DNA, the TCRdb call of TRBD2 cannot be checked. The CDR3 contains 13 residues. No DNA sequence was recorded. Germline V gene lookup returns CDR1 MNHNS and CDR2 SASEGT. The CDR3 spells CASSRDFTDTQYF.

The chain uses TRBV30 and TRBJ1-6. The CDR3 is 16 amino acids. DNA was not recorded. Germline values: CDR1 GTSNPN, CDR2 SVGIG (reference sequence). The CDR3 loop reads CAWRTRGASNNSPLHF.

Considering frequency, this clone is medium-sized. The rearrangement joins TRBV12-5 to TRBJ2-1; TCRdb lists TRBD2, though no DNA is available to test this call. The germline CDR1 and CDR2 sequences are LGHNT and FRNRAP. The CDR3 contains 19 residues. The DNA is not on file. The CDR3 here is CASGLPRRVGGASYNEQFF.

The chain recombines TRBV6-5 with TRBJ1-5. Germline V lookup: CDR1 MNHEY, CDR2 SVGAGI. This CDR3 has 15 amino acids. No DNA has been recorded. The CDR3: CASSYGGSGNQPQHF.

V usage is TRBV11-2 and J usage is TRBJ2-1. Germline lookup yields CDR1 SGHAT and CDR2 FQNNGV. This CDR3 comprises 11 residues. DNA is not recorded here. The CDR3 reads CASSLSLEQFF.

This chain connects TRBV6-5 to TRBJ1-1; the TRBD1 assignment by TCRdb is unverifiable without DNA. From germline, CDR1 is MNHEY and CDR2 SVGAGI. The CDR3 totals 12 residues. DNA was not recorded. The CDR3: CASSRDRGSAFF.

The chain joins TRBV27 to TRBJ2-3; TCRdb's D call, TRBD1, is unchecked because there is no DNA. CDR1 MNHEY and CDR2 SMNVEV come from the germline V gene (reference sequence). The CDR3 covers 14 residues. Only the protein is available. The CDR3 is CASSLSTGQDTQYF.

The V and J genes are TRBV5-1 and TRBJ2-5. Germline V lookup: CDR1 SGHRS, CDR2 YFSETQ. This CDR3 has 15 amino acids. DNA is not recorded here. The CDR3: CASSLALGGQETQYF.

The rearrangement joins TRBV13 to TRBJ2-3; TCRdb's D call of TRBD1 is untestable without DNA. This CDR3 region has 16 residues. A DNA sequence was not provided. Looked up from germline, CDR1 is PRHDT and CDR2 is FYEKMQ (reference sequence). CDR3 sequence reads: CASSFLMGARTDTQYF.

This clone is medium-sized by frequency. The rearrangement joins TRBV19 to TRBJ2-3. The germline V gene encodes CDR1 LNHDA and CDR2 SQIVND (reference sequence). The CDR3 has 15 amino acids. No DNA accompanies this entry. The CDR3 sequence: CASSRVWGNTDTQYF. The variable domain in full, with the rest retrieved from reference TRBV19 and TRBJ2-3, is DGGITQSPKYLFRKEGQNVTLSCEQNLNHDAMYWYRQDPGQGLRLIYYSQIVNDFQKGDIAEGYSVSREKKESFPLTVTSAQKNPTAFYLCASSRVWGNTDTQYFGPGTRLTVL.

The rearrangement links TRBV5-4 to TRBJ1-1. CDR3 length equals 15 residues. No DNA sequence is on record. CDR1 is SGHNT, CDR2 YYREEE, per germline (reference sequence). The CDR3 region is CASSFEGGGGTEAFF.

The V and J genes are TRBV5-4 and TRBJ2-1; TCRdb outputs TRBD1, but without DNA this stays unchecked. The V gene's germline CDR1 is SGHNT and CDR2 YYREEE (reference sequence). The CDR3 has 13 residues. The record lacks a DNA sequence. CDR3: CASSGNRDIKTFF.